These 5 T cell receptor beta chains originate from one sample sequenced in a study of T cell responses to AZD1222 COVID-19 vaccine. The assay was immunoSEQ multiplex PCR, and TCRdb's table has in-frame clones only and misses some. Among approximately 130,000 clones listed, 75% to 95% were seen once. Material: peripheral blood, obtained on day 0 of AZD1222 vaccination. The origin of the receptors is an adult in good health.

A remark on this clone: This sample includes further DNA sequences coding for the same CDR3. The chain employs TRBV30 and TRBJ1-4; tentatively, D is TRBD1 (5 bases). Germline V gene data show CDR1 as GTSNPN and CDR2 as SVGIG (reference sequence). The CDR3 sequence is 13 residues long. With 4 bases removed from V and 0 bases from J, the gap between germline ends came to 6 bases. CDR3 nucleotide sequence: TGTGCCTGGACGGGGGCAACTAATGAAAAACTGTTTTTT. Encoded protein: CAWTGATNEKLFF.

This clone has only one observation. This chain joins TRBV6-2 or TRBV6-3 and TRBJ2-2, with 16 bases fitting TRBD2. There are 19 residues in the CDR3. Losses at the gene ends were 4 bases for V and 4 bases for J; bases not matched to a gene: 9. Germline CDR1 and CDR2: MNHEY and SVGEGT. The CDR3 loop reads CASSSSGTSGRAPTGELFF. Here the CDR3 DNA reads TGTGCCAGCAGTTCCTCCGGGACTAGCGGGAGGGCCCCCACCGGGGAGCTGTTTTTT.

CDR3 sequence: CASSATGVGQPQHF. For the CDR3, the DNA is TGTGCCAGCAGCGCGACAGGGGTTGGGCAGCCCCAGCATTTT. V is TRBV9 and J is TRBJ1-5, with 8 bases matching TRBD1. The V segment lost 3 bases and the J segment 7 bases; nucleotides outside the gene matches: 6. CDR3 length: 14 residues. Germline V lookup: CDR1 SGDLS, CDR2 YYNGEE. Drawing the rest from reference TRBV9 and TRBJ1-5, the complete variable domain is DSGVTQTPKHLITATGQRVTLRCSPRSGDLSVYWYQQSLDQGLQFLIQYYNGEERAKGNILERFSAQQFPDLHSELNLSSLELGDSALYFCASSATGVGQPQHFGDGTRLSIL.

In this sample, this clone turned up once. The genes are TRBV5-1 and TRBJ1-6; the D is unclear. Per germline, CDR1 SGHRS and CDR2 YFSETQ. CDR3 size: 14 residues. V gave up 3 bases and J gave up 10 bases, with 14 bases separating them. The CDR3 is CASSSGGQASPLHF. The CDR3 DNA reads as TGCGCCAGCAGCTCCGGCGGGCAGGCCTCACCCCTCCACTTT.

The chain uses TRBV12-3 or TRBV12-4 and TRBJ2-7, with D perhaps TRBD1 (5 bases). The CDR3 runs to 12 residues. The V end was cut by 5 bases, the J end by 6 bases, with 11 bases between. The CDR3 DNA reads as TGTGCCAGCAGTCTTAGGGGCGGCGAGCAGTACTTC. This gives the protein CASSLRGGEQYF.